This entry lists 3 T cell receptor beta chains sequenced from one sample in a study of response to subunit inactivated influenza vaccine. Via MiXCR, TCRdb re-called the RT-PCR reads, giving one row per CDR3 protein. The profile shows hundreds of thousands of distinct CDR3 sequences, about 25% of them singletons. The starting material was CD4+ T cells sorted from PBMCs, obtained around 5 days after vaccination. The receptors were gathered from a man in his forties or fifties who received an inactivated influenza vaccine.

Written as DNA, the CDR3 is TGTGCCAGCAGTTCTGGGACAGTAACCCCTGAAGCTTTCTTT. It translates to CASSSGTVTPEAFF. The chain recombines TRBV7-9 with TRBJ1-1; TRBD1 matches 7 bases. Trimming cost V 6 bases and J 6 bases; bases outside gene matches: 10. This CDR3 is 14 amino acids long. The V gene's germline CDR1 is SEHNR and CDR2 FQNEAQ (reference sequence).

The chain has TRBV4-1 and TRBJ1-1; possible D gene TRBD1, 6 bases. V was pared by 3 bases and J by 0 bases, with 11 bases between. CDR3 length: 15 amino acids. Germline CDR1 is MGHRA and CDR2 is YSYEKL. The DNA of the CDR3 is TGCGCCAGCAGCCAGTACGGGGGCATGAACACTGAAGCTTTCTTT. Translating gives CASSQYGGMNTEAFF.

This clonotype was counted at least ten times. CDR3 loop: CASSPGQGVGNTEAFF. The CDR3 coding sequence is TGTGCCAGCAGCCCAGGGCAGGGTGTCGGGAACACTGAAGCTTTCTTT. This rearrangement joins TRBV27 to TRBJ1-1, with D perhaps TRBD1 (5 bases). Trimming removed 6 bases at V and 1 base at J, with 18 bases between. The CDR3 runs to 16 residues. CDR1 is MNHEY and CDR2 is SMNVEV in the germline V gene (reference sequence).